This TCR beta chain was identified during a study of cytomegalovirus exposure and HLA in healthy donors. Study-level results: Rarity characterized most TCR sequences, yet some public TCRs appeared in many donors. Associated with cytomegalovirus, according to the listing, were 150 to 200 TCR beta chains.

Libraries were prepared by immunoSEQ multiplex PCR; TCRdb keeps only in-frame clonotypes and omits some of them. The table includes about 90,000 clones, almost 85% detected once. With regard to this clone: Its antigen remains unknown.

From germline, CDR1 is MNHNS and CDR2 SASEGT. V lost 4 bases to trimming and J lost 0 bases; unmatched junction nucleotides: 5. CDR3 size: 15 residues. The sequenced sample was PBMCs. This chain uses TRBV6-1 with TRBJ2-7; 8 nucleotides agree with TRBD1. The sequence derives from a woman aged 18-29 years in good health and CMV-seropositive. The CDR3 DNA reads TGTGCCAGCAGTGTAGACAGGGGTTACTCCTACGAGCAGTACTTC. The encoded protein is CASSVDRGYSYEQYF.